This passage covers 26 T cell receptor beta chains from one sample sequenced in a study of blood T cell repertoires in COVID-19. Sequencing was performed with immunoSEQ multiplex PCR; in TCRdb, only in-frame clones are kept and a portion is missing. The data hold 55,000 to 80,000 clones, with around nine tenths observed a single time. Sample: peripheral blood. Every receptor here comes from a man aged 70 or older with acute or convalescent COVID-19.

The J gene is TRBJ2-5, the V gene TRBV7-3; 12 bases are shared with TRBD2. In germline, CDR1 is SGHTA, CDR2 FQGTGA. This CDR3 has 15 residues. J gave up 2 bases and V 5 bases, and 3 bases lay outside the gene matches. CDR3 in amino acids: CASSTGLAGQETQYF. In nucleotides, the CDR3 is TGTGCCAGCAGCACCGGACTAGCGGGGCAAGAGACCCAGTACTTC.

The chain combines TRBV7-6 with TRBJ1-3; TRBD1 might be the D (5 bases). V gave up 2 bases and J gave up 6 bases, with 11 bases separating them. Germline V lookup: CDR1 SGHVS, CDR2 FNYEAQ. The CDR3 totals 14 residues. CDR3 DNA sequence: TGTGCCAGCAGCTTAATGGGGGGGGAAAACACCATATATTTT. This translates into CASSLMGGENTIYF.

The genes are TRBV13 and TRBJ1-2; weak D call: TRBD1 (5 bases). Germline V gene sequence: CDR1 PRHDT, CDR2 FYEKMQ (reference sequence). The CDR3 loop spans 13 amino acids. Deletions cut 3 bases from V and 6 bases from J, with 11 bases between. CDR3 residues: CASSLARGDGYTF. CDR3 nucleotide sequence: TGTGCCAGCAGCTTGGCCCGGGGGGATGGCTACACCTTC.

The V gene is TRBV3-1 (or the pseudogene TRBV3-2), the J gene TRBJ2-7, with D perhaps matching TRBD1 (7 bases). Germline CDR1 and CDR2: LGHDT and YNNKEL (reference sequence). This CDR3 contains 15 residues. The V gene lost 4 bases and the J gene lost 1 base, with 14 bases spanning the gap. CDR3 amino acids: CASSPRDSLSYEQYF. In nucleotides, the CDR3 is TGTGCCAGCAGCCCGCGGGACAGCCTATCCTACGAGCAGTACTTC.

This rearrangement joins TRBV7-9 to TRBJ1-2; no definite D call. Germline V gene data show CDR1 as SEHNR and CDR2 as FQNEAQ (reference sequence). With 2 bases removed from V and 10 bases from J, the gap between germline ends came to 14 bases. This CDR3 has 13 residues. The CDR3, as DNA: TGTGCCAGCAGCTTAATGGGCAGGCCGCCCTACACCTTC. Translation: CASSLMGRPPYTF.

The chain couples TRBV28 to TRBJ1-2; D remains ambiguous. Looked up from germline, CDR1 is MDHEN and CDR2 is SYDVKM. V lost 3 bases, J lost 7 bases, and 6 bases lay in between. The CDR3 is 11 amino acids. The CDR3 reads CASSFVLGYTF. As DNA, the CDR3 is TGTGCCAGCAGTTTTGTTCTTGGCTACACCTTC.

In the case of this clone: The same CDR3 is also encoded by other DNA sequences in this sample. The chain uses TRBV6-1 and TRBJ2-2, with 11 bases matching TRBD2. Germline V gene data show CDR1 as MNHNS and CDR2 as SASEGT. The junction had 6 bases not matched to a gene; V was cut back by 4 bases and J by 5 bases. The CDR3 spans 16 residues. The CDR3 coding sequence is TGTGCCAGCAGTGCCTCTAGCGGGGGGTATACCGGGGAGCTGTTTTTT. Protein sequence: CASSASSGGYTGELFF.

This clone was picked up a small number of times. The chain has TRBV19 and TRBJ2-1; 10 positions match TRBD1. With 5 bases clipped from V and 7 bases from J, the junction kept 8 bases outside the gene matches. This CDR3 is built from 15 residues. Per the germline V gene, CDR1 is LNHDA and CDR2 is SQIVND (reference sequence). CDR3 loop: CASSLVGTGENEQFF. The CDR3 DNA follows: TGTGCCAGTAGTCTAGTCGGGACAGGGGAAAATGAGCAGTTCTTC.

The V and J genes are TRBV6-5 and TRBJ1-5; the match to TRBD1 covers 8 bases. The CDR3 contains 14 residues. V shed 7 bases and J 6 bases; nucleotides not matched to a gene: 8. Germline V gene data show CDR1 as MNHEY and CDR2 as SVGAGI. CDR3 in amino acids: CASKTDRGGQPQHF. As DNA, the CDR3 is TGTGCCAGCAAGACCGACAGGGGAGGTCAGCCCCAGCATTTT.

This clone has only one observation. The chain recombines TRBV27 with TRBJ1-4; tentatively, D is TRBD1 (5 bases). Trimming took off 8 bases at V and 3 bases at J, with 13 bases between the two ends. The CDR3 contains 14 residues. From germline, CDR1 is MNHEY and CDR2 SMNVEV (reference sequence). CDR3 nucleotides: TGTGCCAGCCTGTCGGTAGGGGCTAATGAAAAACTGTTTTTT. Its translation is CASLSVGANEKLFF.

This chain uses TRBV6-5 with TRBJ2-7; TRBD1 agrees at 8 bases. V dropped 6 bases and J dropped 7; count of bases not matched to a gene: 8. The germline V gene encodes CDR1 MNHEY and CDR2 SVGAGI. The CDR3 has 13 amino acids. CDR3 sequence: CASSANWDREQYF. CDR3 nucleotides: TGTGCCAGCAGCGCGAATTGGGACAGGGAGCAGTACTTC.

CDR3 sequence reads: CATGLAGGQETQYF. In DNA, the CDR3 is TGTGCCACCGGGCTAGCGGGCGGCCAAGAGACCCAGTACTTC. This sequence joins TRBV24-1 and TRBJ2-5, with TRBD2 matching over 8 bases. Germline CDR1 KGHDR, CDR2 SFDVKD. The CDR3 has 14 residues. V was pared by 9 bases and J by 1 base, with 6 bases of the junction left unmatched.

The CDR3, as DNA: TGTGCCACCAGTGTGGGCAGTCTCCAAGAGACCCAGTACTTC. Protein sequence: CATSVGSLQETQYF. V gene TRBV24-1 combines with J gene TRBJ2-5, with D uncertain. With 5 bases removed from V and 1 base from J, the gap between germline ends came to 10 bases. Germline CDR1 is KGHDR and CDR2 is SFDVKD. The CDR3 contains 14 residues.

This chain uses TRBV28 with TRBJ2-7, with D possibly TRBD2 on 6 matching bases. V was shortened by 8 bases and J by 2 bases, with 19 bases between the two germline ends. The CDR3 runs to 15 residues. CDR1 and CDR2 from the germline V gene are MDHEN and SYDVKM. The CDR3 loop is CASGVASVETYEQYF. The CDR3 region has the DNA TGTGCCAGCGGGGTCGCTAGCGTGGAGACCTACGAGCAGTACTTC.

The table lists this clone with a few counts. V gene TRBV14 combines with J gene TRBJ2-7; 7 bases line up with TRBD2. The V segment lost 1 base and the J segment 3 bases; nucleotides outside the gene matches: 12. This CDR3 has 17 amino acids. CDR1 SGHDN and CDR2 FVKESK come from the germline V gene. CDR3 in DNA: TGTGCCAGCAGCCAAGTATTTTCTAGGACGGGAGGCTACGAGCAGTACTTC. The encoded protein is CASSQVFSRTGGYEQYF.

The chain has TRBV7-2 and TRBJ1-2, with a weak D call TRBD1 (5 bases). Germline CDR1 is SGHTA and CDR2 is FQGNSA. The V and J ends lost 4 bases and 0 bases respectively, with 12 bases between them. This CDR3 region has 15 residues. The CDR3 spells CASSSSGQSNYGYTF. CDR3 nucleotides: TGTGCCAGCAGCTCTAGTGGACAATCTAACTATGGCTACACCTTC.

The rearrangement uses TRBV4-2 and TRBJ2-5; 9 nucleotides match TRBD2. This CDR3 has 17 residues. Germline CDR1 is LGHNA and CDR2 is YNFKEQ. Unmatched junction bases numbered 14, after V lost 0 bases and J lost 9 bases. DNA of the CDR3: TGTGCCAGCAGCCAAGATTCTCGAGCGGGGGGAGGTTCGGCCCAGTACTTC. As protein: CASSQDSRAGGGSAQYF.

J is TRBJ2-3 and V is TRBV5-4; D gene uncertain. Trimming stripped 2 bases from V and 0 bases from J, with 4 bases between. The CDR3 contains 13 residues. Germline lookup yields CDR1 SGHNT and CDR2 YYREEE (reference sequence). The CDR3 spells CASSFPSTDTQYF. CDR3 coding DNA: TGTGCCAGCAGCTTTCCTAGCACAGATACGCAGTATTTT.

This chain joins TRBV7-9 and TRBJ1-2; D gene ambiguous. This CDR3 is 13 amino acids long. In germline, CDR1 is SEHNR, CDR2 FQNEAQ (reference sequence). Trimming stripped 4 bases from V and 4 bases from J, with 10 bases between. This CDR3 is CASSSQVVYGYTF. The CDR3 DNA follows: TGTGCCAGCAGCTCCCAGGTAGTCTATGGCTACACCTTC. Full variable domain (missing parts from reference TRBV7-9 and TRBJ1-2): DTGVSQNPRHKITKRGQNVTFRCDPISEHNRLYWYRQTLGQGPEFLTYFQNEAQLEKSRLLSDRFSAERPKGSFSTLEIQRTEQGDSAMYLCASSSQVVYGYTFGSGTRLTVV.

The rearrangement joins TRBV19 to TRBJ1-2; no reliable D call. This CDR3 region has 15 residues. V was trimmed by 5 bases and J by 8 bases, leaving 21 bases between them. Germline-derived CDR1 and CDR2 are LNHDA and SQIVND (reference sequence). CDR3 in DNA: TGTGCCAGTAGTGCCTTACTGGGCGGGTCGGGAGGCTACACCTTC. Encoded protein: CASSALLGGSGGYTF.

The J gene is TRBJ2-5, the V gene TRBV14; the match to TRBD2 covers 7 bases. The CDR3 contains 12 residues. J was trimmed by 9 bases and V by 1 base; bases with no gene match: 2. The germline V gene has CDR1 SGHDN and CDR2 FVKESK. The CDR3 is CASSQVGGAQYF. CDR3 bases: TGTGCCAGCAGCCAAGTGGGGGGGGCCCAGTACTTC.

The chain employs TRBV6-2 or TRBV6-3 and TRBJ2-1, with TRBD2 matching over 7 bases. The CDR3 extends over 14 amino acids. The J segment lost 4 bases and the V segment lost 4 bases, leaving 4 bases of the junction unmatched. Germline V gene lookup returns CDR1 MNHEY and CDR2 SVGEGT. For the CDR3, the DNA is TGTGCCAGCAGTTCCGGGGGAGGGTACAATGAGCAGTTCTTC. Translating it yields CASSSGGGYNEQFF.

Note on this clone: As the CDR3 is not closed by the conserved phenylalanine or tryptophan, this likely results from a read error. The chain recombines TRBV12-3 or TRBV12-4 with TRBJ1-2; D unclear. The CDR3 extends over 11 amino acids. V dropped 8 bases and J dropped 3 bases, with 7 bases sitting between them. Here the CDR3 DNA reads TGTGCCAGCGAGCTAGACTATGGCTACACCGTC. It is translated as CASELDYGYTV.

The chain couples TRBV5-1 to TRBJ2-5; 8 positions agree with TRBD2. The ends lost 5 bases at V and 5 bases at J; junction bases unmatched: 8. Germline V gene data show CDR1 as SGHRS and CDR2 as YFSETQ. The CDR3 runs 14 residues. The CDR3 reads CASSSGTSLETQYF. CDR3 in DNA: TGCGCCAGCAGTTCCGGGACTAGTCTTGAGACCCAGTACTTC.

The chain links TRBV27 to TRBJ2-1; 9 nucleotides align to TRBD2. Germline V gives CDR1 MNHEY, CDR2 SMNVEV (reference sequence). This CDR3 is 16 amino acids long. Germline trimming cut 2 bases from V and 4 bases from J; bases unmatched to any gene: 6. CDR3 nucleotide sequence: TGTGCCAGCAGTTTAGCGGGGGGGCCCACGTACAATGAGCAGTTCTTC. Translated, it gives CASSLAGGPTYNEQFF.

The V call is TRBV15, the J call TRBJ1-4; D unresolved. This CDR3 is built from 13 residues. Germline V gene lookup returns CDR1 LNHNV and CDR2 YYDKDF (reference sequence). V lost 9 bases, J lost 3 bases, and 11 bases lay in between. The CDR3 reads CATRALANEKLFF. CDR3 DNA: TGTGCCACTAGAGCTCTAGCTAATGAAAAACTGTTTTTT.